The entry below gives a single T cell receptor beta chain sequence along with its context. What antigen it recognizes has not been identified. It has no much larger one-base neighbor in the sample; base qualities were not kept. The immunoSEQ Assay was the method used to sequence TCRbeta CDR3 regions. After extraction, genomic DNA underwent amplification by bias-controlled multiplex PCR, followed by high-throughput sequencing. Regarding the original processing steps: To quantify the absolute abundance of every unique TCRbeta CDR3 region, sequences were collapsed and filtered. T cell fraction was estimated by normalization of TCRbeta template counts to usable DNA, with usable DNA being measured through amplification of reference genes present in all nucleated cells. Repertoire TCRs were annotated as SARS-CoV-2-specific when V gene, CDR3 amino acid sequence and J gene were exactly matched to a known reactive TCR set. MIRA supplied the reference SARS-CoV-2 TCR set, which was filtered for enrichment in COVID-19-positive ImmuneCODE repertoires so that public or cross-reactive TCRs were removed. Drawing on the MIRA antigens, annotated TCRs were analysed further at the level of specific ORF or position within ORF. Breadth was defined as the number of annotated unique rearrangements divided by the total number of unique productive rearrangements, and depth was defined as the summed frequency of the annotated unique rearrangements. Two-sided Wilcoxon rank-sum tests were applied when comparing TCR breadth between groups. In its TCRdb copy, this immuneACCESS table keeps in-frame sequences only and misses some clones. Where compared with another copy, unresolved V genes explain less than half of these, and the others have no known cause. V, J and clone size are those of that table, while D and trimming were read from the DNA. The sample table contains hundreds of thousands of clones; only one count was recorded for 85% to 90% of them. The ten largest clonotypes hold just over 2.5% of the sample.

The germline V gene (reference sequence) supplies CDR1 SEHNR and CDR2 FQNEAQ. V is trimmed back by 4 bases and J by 16 bases, and the junction contains 18 bases that no gene match accounts for. From cysteine to phenylalanine, the CDR3 is 15 amino acids long. The only DNA kept is the CDR3, 45 bases in frame from the first base. The data originate from a study of Ad26.COV2.S vaccination and SARS-CoV-2 variants listed by TCRdb under 2021. A note on the overall study: Donors in the vaccine arm were drawn from COV1001, a multicentre, randomized, double-blind, placebo-controlled phase I-IIa trial testing Ad26.COV2.S in healthy adults. Ad26.COV2.S was administered intramuscularly at 5 x 10^10 or 1 x 10^11 viral particles, either as a single shot or as two shots given 56 days apart. TCRbeta repertoire sequencing was used to assess the specificity and breadth of SARS-CoV-2-reactive T cell receptors after Ad26.COV2.S vaccination. A total of some 30 samples were included in the TCR-sequenced set, comprising roughly 19 Ad26.COV2.S vaccine recipients, 5 placebo recipients and 8 SARS-CoV-2 convalescent individuals. Participants in the trial were split at random into five groups of five each, receiving low-dose or high-dose Ad26.COV2.S once or twice, or else placebo on both occasions. Investigators did not know the trial group allocation while performing experiments and assessing outcomes. General study outcomes and caveats: Higher spike-specific TCR breadth was observed in Ad26.COV2.S recipients than in placebo recipients (P = 0.0014). According to the authors, total T cell responses may have been underestimated by the TCR breadth and depth analyses. Vaccine and placebo recipients had similar non-spike TCR breadth, a finding consistent with the vaccine containing only spike. Comparing responses between vaccine doses or regimens was not something the study was powered to do. After vaccination, substantial breadth of spike-specific CD8+ and CD4+ T cell responses was reported.

In light of the paper, this sample's treatment or condition label describes: around 19 received Ad26.COV2.S at low or high dose, single or two shots; roughly five received placebo; per-sample allocation not given. For vaccine and placebo recipients, the sequenced repertoires came from samples collected on day 63 after the first injection. In Cohort 1b, 25 or so adults aged 18-55 years were enrolled at a single site in Boston, USA, between 29 July and 7 August 2020. As a vaccine, Ad26.COV2.S was a replication-incompetent adenovirus type 26 vector that expressed a prefusion-stabilized SARS-CoV-2 spike protein derived from the original Wuhan strain.

The chain links TRBV7-9 with TRBJ2-1, and 8 junction bases match TRBD1. This sequence originates from a person between 18 and 60 years old who received the Ad26.COV2.S COVID-19 vaccine or a placebo. This specimen was peripheral blood, taken in a trial of Ad26.COV2.S vaccine versus placebo. CDR3 region: CASSSPGQEAMGFFF. The sequenced DNA: TGTGCCAGCAGCTCACCGGGACAGGAGGCAATGGGGTTCTTCTTC.